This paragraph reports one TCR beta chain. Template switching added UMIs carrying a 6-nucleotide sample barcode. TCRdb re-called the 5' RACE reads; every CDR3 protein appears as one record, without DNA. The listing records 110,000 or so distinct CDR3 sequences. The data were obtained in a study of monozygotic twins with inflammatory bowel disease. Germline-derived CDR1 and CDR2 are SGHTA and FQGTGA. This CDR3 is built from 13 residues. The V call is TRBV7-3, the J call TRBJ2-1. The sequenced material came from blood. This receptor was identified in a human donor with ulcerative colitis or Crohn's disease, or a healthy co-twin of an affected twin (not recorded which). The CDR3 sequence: CASSSFPDNEQFF.